These 22 T cell receptor beta chains share one sample of origin, sequenced in a study of T cells in Graves' hyperthyroidism and ophthalmopathy. Amplification yielded TCR beta CDR3 regions, with RNA transcripts as the source. HTBI primers were the set used in a first-round RT-PCR of the TCR CDR3. TCRdb recomputed calls from the multiplex PCR reads with MiXCR, one row per CDR3 protein. The sample has 650,000 to 750,000 distinct CDR3 sequences, approximately 15% seen once; the top ten hold approximately 10%. Input material: blood. These receptors came from a young woman with Graves' hyperthyroidism.

The chain has TRBV6-1 and TRBJ2-1, with TRBD2 matching 9 bases. Unmatched junction bases numbered 13, after V lost 5 bases and J lost 8 bases. The length of the CDR3 is 16 residues. CDR1 and CDR2 from the germline V gene are MNHNS and SASEGT. The CDR3 spells CASSPKAGGPGDEQFF. For the CDR3, the DNA is TGTGCCAGCAGTCCTAAGGCGGGAGGGCCTGGCGATGAGCAGTTCTTC.

This clonotype came up many times. V gene TRBV2 combines with J gene TRBJ2-7; D gene unclear. The germline V and J ends were trimmed by 4 bases and 1 base, with 17 bases remaining between them. In germline, CDR1 is SNHLY, CDR2 FYNNEI. There are 16 residues in the CDR3. The CDR3 DNA follows: TGTGCCAGCAGTGGTGGTCCGACCTTAATGTCCTACGAGCAGTACTTC. Protein sequence: CASSGGPTLMSYEQYF.

There are many counts of this clonotype. The chain joins TRBV20-1 to TRBJ2-2; TRBD2 aligns across 8 bases. Germline CDR1 DFQATT, CDR2 SNEGSKA (reference sequence). With V trimmed by 2 bases and J by 0 bases, 5 bases remained unmatched. The CDR3 sequence is 16 residues long. The CDR3 loop is CSARKAGAANTGELFF. CDR3 DNA: TGCAGTGCTAGAAAAGCGGGAGCGGCGAACACCGGGGAGCTGTTTTTT.

The chain is built from TRBV19 and TRBJ1-4, with 10 bases identical to TRBD1. The CDR3 is made up of 14 amino acids. Trimming removed 6 bases from V and 8 bases from J; junction bases left unmatched: 6. Germline assignment: CDR1 LNHDA and CDR2 SQIVND (reference sequence). The CDR3 DNA is TGTGCCAGTAGCACCGGGACAGGGGTCGAAAAACTGTTTTTT. Protein product: CASSTGTGVEKLFF.

This clonotype was seen at least ten times. Here the CDR3 DNA reads TGTGCCAGCTCACGCCGGGACAGGGGGAACACTGAAGCTTTCTTT. It translates to CASSRRDRGNTEAFF. The chain carries TRBV18 and TRBJ1-1, with 10 bases fitting TRBD1. V shed 4 bases, J shed 1 base, and the junction held 3 bases outside the gene matches. The CDR3 contains 15 residues. The germline V gene encodes CDR1 KGHSH and CDR2 LQKENI.

This chain uses TRBV20-1 with TRBJ2-7, with D unresolved. The length of the CDR3 is 16 residues. Deletions cut 1 base from V and 2 bases from J, with 18 bases between. Germline V gene data show CDR1 as DFQATT and CDR2 as SNEGSKA (reference sequence). The CDR3 loop reads CSARAPWYSLAYEQYF. As DNA, the CDR3 is TGCAGTGCTAGAGCCCCCTGGTACAGTTTGGCCTACGAGCAGTACTTC.

This clonotype was counted at least ten times. The chain links TRBV18 to TRBJ2-7; TRBD1 agrees at 7 bases. Germline trimming cut 6 bases from V and 0 bases from J; bases unmatched to any gene: 8. CDR1 KGHSH and CDR2 LQKENI come from the germline V gene. This CDR3 contains 15 residues. CDR3 sequence (DNA): TGTGCCAGCTCTCCCGGACAGGCTGGCTCCTACGAGCAGTACTTC. Its translation is CASSPGQAGSYEQYF.

The genes are TRBV30 and TRBJ2-1; D uncertain. CDR1 is GTSNPN, CDR2 SVGIG, per germline (reference sequence). V shed 1 base and J shed 0 bases, with 7 bases lying between them. The CDR3 is 14 amino acids. The chain's CDR3 is CAWSEGYSYNEQFF. The DNA for the CDR3 is TGTGCCTGGAGTGAAGGGTACTCCTACAATGAGCAGTTCTTC. Full variable domain (missing parts from reference TRBV30 and TRBJ2-1): SQTIHQWPATLVQPVGSPLSLECTVEGTSNPNLYWYRQAAGRGLQLLFYSVGIGQISSEVPQNLSASRPQDRQFILSSKKLLLSDSGFYLCAWSEGYSYNEQFFGPGTRLTVL.

This clonotype was counted ten times or more. The chain combines TRBV25-1 with TRBJ1-2, with 7 bases matching TRBD1. CDR1 and CDR2 (germline): MGHDK, SYGVNS. After removal of 5 bases from V and 0 bases from J, the junction contained 9 bases not matched to a gene. The CDR3 runs to 16 residues. CDR3 loop: CASSPTGAGANYGYTF. The CDR3, as DNA: TGTGCCAGCAGTCCAACAGGGGCGGGAGCTAACTATGGCTACACCTTC.

The CDR3 spells CASSRLLAGGGEQYF. The CDR3 coding sequence is TGCGCCAGCAGCCGCCTACTAGCGGGGGGCGGCGAGCAGTACTTC. The chain carries TRBV4-3 and TRBJ2-7; 12 bases agree with TRBD2. J gave up 6 bases and V 4 bases, and 7 bases lay outside the gene matches. Germline CDR1 reads LGHNA; CDR2 reads YSLEER. This CDR3 region has 15 residues.

This clonotype has more than one count but fewer than ten. J is TRBJ2-7 and V is TRBV6-5; 7 bases are a match to TRBD2. Germline CDR1 MNHEY, CDR2 SVGAGI. The CDR3 covers 18 residues. V lost 4 bases to trimming and J lost 8 bases; unmatched junction nucleotides: 23. The CDR3 is CASSSSMGGSHPPYKQYF. DNA of the CDR3: TGTGCCAGCAGTTCCTCAATGGGGGGGAGCCATCCACCTTACAAGCAGTACTTC.

This clonotype appeared many times. The rearrangement joins TRBV6-1 to TRBJ1-2; 7 bases match TRBD1. Per the germline V gene, CDR1 is MNHNS and CDR2 is SASEGT. Trimming cost V 7 bases and J 3 bases; bases outside gene matches: 11. The length of the CDR3 is 15 residues. The CDR3 loop is CASTPGQVAYYGYTF. The CDR3 bases are TGTGCCAGCACACCCGGACAGGTGGCGTACTATGGCTACACCTTC.

This clonotype was recorded at least ten times. This chain links TRBV28 with TRBJ2-1; 7 nucleotides match TRBD2. There are 14 residues in the CDR3. Germline V gene lookup returns CDR1 MDHEN and CDR2 SYDVKM. V was pared by 3 bases and J by 7 bases, with 6 bases of the junction left unmatched. CDR3 in DNA: TGTGCCAGCAGTTTGGCCCTAGCGGTTAATGAGCAGTTCTTC. Encoded protein: CASSLALAVNEQFF.

This clonotype has at least ten counts. This rearrangement joins TRBV2 to TRBJ2-3; the match to TRBD2 covers 11 bases. The length of the CDR3 is 14 residues. The junction had 6 bases not matched to a gene; V was cut back by 6 bases and J by 7 bases. Germline CDR1 reads SNHLY; CDR2 reads FYNNEI. CDR3 residues: CASRGASGRNTQYF. As DNA, the CDR3 is TGTGCCAGCAGAGGGGCTAGCGGGAGGAATACGCAGTATTTT.

The rearrangement links TRBV7-8 to TRBJ2-2, with TRBD2 identical over 7 bases. The CDR3 totals 16 residues. Trimming took 8 bases from V and 2 from J; bases not matched to a gene: 11. Germline CDR1 is SGHVS and CDR2 is FQNEAQ. The CDR3 reads CASRRLTAGNTGELFF. Here the CDR3 DNA reads TGTGCCAGCCGTCGACTCACAGCGGGAAACACCGGGGAGCTGTTTTTT.

This chain connects TRBV10-3 to TRBJ2-7; 9 bases fit TRBD2. This CDR3 comprises 16 residues. Unmatched junction bases numbered 8, after V lost 2 bases and J lost 3 bases. The germline V gene has CDR1 ENHRY and CDR2 SYGVKD. The DNA for the CDR3 is TGTGCCATCAGTGAGCGATTAGCGGGAGTGGGCTACGAGCAGTACTTC. It codes for CAISERLAGVGYEQYF.

The chain uses TRBV28 and TRBJ2-1; D is possibly TRBD1 (6 bases). CDR3 size: 15 residues. From germline, CDR1 is MDHEN and CDR2 SYDVKM. Trimming cost V 5 bases and J 3 bases, with 14 bases left between them. Written as DNA, the CDR3 is TGTGCCAGCAGTGCCCGACAGGTACTCTACAATGAGCAGTTCTTC. Translation: CASSARQVLYNEQFF.

This clonotype was observed a handful of times. The chain carries TRBV6-1 and TRBJ1-5; D is possibly TRBD1 (5 bases). Per germline, CDR1 MNHNS and CDR2 SASEGT. V was cut by 3 bases and J by 2 bases, with 11 bases left in between. There are 15 residues in the CDR3. In DNA, the CDR3 is TGTGCCAGCAGTGAGTTTGGGGCCGGCAATCAGCCCCAGCATTTT. Translated: CASSEFGAGNQPQHF.

On this clonotype itself: With a much larger clone just one base away, this may be a read error. Without the conserved terminal phenylalanine or tryptophan, this CDR3 likely stems from a read error. V usage is TRBV6-9 and J usage is TRBJ2-2; D uncertain. CDR1 is MNHGY and CDR2 is SVAAGI in the germline V gene. The ends were cut back, 6 bases at V and 0 bases at J, with 8 bases in the middle. The length of the CDR3 is 14 residues. CDR3: CASSLQPNTGELFS. The CDR3, as DNA: TGTGCCAGCAGCTTACAGCCGAACACCGGGGAGCTGTTTTCT.

The rearrangement uses TRBV6-2 or TRBV6-3 and TRBJ2-3, with D possibly being TRBD2 (5 bases). Trimming removed 7 bases at V and 4 bases at J, with 21 bases between. The CDR3 consists of 16 residues. The germline gives CDR1 MNHEY, CDR2 SVGEGT. CDR3 protein: CASISDQWTGADTQYF. CDR3 nucleotides: TGTGCCAGCATTAGCGACCAGTGGACTGGGGCAGATACGCAGTATTTT.

This clonotype has at least ten counts. The genes are TRBV7-8 and TRBJ2-5; the D gene could be TRBD1 or TRBD2 (5 bases each). CDR3 size: 17 residues. The V end lost 2 bases, the J end lost 2 bases, and 18 bases lay between the germline ends. Germline lookup yields CDR1 SGHVS and CDR2 FQNEAQ. As DNA, the CDR3 is TGTGCCAGCAGCTTATATAACTTCGCGTGGGGGCAAGAGACCCAGTACTTC. This translates into CASSLYNFAWGQETQYF.

This clonotype was detected many times. The genes are TRBV7-2 and TRBJ2-1; 15 bases fit TRBD2. This CDR3 region has 20 residues. Trimming took 1 base from V and 8 from J; bases not matched to a gene: 15. Germline V gene data show CDR1 as SGHTA and CDR2 as FQGNSA. CDR3 region: CASSLVPGLAGGNPGHEQFF. The CDR3 DNA reads TGTGCCAGCAGCTTAGTACCCGGACTAGCGGGGGGGAACCCGGGGCATGAGCAGTTCTTC.